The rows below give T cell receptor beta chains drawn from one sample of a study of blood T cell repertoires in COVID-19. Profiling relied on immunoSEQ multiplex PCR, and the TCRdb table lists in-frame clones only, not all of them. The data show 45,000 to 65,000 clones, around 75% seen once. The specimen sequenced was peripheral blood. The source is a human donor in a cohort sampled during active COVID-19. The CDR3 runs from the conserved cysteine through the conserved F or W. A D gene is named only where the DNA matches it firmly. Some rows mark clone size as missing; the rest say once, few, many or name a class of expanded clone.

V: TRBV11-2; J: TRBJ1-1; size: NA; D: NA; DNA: TGTGCCAGCAGCTCGGACTGGAACACTGAAGCTTTCTTT; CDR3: CASSSDWNTEAFF
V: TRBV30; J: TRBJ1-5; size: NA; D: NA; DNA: TGTGCCTGGAGTTCCAGGGATAATCAGCCCCAGCATTTT; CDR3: CAWSSRDNQPQHF
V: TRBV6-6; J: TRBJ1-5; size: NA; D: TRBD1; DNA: TGTGCCAGCAGGCGACAGGGGAATAGCAATCAGCCCCAGCATTTT; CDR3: CASRRQGNSNQPQHF
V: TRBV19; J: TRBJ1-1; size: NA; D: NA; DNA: TGTGCCAGTGGTCAGGGGTACACTGAAGCTTTCTTT; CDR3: CASGQGYTEAFF
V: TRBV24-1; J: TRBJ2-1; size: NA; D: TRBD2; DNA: TGTGCCACCAGTGATTTGCCAAGCGGGAGTGGATACAATGAGCAGTTCTTC; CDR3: CATSDLPSGSGYNEQFF
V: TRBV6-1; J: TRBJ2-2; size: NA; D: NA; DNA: TGTGCCAGCAGTGAAAACAGGGACGCCGGGGAGCTGTTTTTT; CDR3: CASSENRDAGELFF
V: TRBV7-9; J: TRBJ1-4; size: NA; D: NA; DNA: TGTGCCAGCAGCTCGGGACTGCAAACTGCCCCAACTAATGAAAAACTGTTTTTT; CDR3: CASSSGLQTAPTNEKLFF
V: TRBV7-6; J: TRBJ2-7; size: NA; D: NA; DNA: TGTGCCAGCAGCTTAGCGTTTACGGGTGTTAGGAACGAGCAGTACTTC; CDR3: CASSLAFTGVRNEQYF
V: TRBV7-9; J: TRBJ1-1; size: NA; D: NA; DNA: TGTGCCAGCAGCTGGCACCTGAACACTGAAGCTTTCTTT; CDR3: CASSWHLNTEAFF
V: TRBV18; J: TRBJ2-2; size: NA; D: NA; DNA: TGTGCCAGCTCCCATAAGCCGAACACCGGGGAGCTGTTTTTT; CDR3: CASSHKPNTGELFF
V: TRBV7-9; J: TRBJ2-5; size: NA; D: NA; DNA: TGTGCCAGCAGCCAGGACAGTCAAGAGACCCAGTACTTC; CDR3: CASSQDSQETQYF
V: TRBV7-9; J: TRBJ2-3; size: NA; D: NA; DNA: TGTGCCAGCAGCTGGTCGGGGTCTAGCACAGATACGCAGTATTTT; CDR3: CASSWSGSSTDTQYF
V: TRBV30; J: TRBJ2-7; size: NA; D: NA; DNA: TGTGCCTGGAGTGTGGCAGGTTTTGGCGAGCAGTACTTC; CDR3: CAWSVAGFGEQYF
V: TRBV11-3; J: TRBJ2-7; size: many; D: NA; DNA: TGTGCCAGCAGCTTAGATCTGGAGAGATCCGAGCAGTACTTC; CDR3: CASSLDLERSEQYF
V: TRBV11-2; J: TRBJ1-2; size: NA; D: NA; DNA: TGTGCCAGCAGCCACAGCACCTCAGGAGGCTACACCTTC; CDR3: CASSHSTSGGYTF
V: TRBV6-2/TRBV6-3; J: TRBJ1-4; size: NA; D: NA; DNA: TGTGCCAGCAGTTATCCAGGAGGTAATGAAAAACTGTTTTTT; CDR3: CASSYPGGNEKLFF
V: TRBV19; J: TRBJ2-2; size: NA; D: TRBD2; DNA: TGTGCCAGTAGTGACCGGGGGGTCCTCACCGGGGAGCTGTTTTTT; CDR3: CASSDRGVLTGELFF
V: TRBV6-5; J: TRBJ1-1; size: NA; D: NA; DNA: TGTGCCGGCGGACAGAACAGGGACACTGAAGCTTTCTTT; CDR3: CAGGQNRDTEAFF
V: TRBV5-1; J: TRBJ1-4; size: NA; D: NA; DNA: TGCGCCAGCAGCTTGGGGTCCGGGACAAGGGATGAAAAACTGTTTTTT; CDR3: CASSLGSGTRDEKLFF
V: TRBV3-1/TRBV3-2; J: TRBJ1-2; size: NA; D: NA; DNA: TGTGCCAGCAGCCAAGCTCGGTTGGGCAGCTATGGCTACACCTTC; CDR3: CASSQARLGSYGYTF
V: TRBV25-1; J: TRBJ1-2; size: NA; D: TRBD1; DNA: TGTGCCAGCAGTGAATTAGGGACAGACTATGGCTACACCTTC; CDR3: CASSELGTDYGYTF
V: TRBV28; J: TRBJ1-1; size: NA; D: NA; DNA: TGTGCCAGCAGTCCTTTGGACTCGGCAAGAACTTTCTTT; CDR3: CASSPLDSARTFF
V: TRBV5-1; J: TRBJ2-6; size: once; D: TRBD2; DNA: TGCGCCAGCAGCTTGGCGGTCTGGGGACTAGCGACCTCTGGGGCCAACGTCCTGACTTTC; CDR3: CASSLAVWGLATSGANVLTF
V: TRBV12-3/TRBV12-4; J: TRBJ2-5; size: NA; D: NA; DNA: TGTGCCAGCAGTTTGAGGAGTGAAGAGACCCAGTACTTC; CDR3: CASSLRSEETQYF
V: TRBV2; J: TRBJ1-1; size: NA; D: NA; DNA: TGTGCCAGACAAAAAAAACAGGGAGTCACTGAAGCTTTCTTT; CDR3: CARQKKQGVTEAFF
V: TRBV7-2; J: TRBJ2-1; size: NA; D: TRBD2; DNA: TGTGCCAGCAGCCCGGGGGGAGGGGCCTCGCGGGTCAATGAGCAGTTCTTC; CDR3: CASSPGGGASRVNEQFF
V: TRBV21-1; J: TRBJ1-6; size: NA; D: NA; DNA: TGTGCCAGCACCATCAGGGGGCGCGCGGGATCACCCCTCCACTTT; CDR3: CASTIRGRAGSPLHF
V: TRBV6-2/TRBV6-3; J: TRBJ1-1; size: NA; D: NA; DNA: TGTGCCAGCAGTTACGCTGGCAGGGGATACACTGAAGCTTTCTTT; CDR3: CASSYAGRGYTEAFF
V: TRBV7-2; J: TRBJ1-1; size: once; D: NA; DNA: TGTGCCAGCAGCCCCGGGCGGGGGAACACTGAAGCTTTCTTT; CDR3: CASSPGRGNTEAFF
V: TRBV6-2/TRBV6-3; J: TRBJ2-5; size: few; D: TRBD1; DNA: TGTGCCAGCAGTTACGTGCAGGGGGATTTACAAGAGACCCAGTACTTC; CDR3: CASSYVQGDLQETQYF
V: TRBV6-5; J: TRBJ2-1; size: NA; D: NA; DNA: TGTGCCAGCAGGCTCTTGGGTAGCGATGAGCAGTTCTTC; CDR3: CASRLLGSDEQFF
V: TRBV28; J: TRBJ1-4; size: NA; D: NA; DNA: TGTGCCAGCAGGTGGGGGGGTAATGAAAAACTGTTTTTT; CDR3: CASRWGGNEKLFF
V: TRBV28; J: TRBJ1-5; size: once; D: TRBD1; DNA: TGTGCCAGCACAGGGGGAAATCAGCCCCAGCATTTT; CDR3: CASTGGNQPQHF
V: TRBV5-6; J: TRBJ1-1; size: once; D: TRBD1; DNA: TGTGCCAGCAGCTCTCTCGACAGGGGGAATGCTTTCTTT; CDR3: CASSSLDRGNAFF
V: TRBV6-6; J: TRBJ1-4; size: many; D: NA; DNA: TGTGCCAGCAGTCCCGGTAATGAAAAACTGTTTTTT; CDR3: CASSPGNEKLFF
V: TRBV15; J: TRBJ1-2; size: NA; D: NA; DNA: TGTGCCACCAGCAGTACTGGGACTCCAAGGGAAGGCTACACCTTC; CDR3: CATSSTGTPREGYTF
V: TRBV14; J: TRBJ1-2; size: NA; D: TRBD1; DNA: TGTGCCAGCAGCCAAGATTACAGGGGCTACTATGGCTACACCTTC; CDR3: CASSQDYRGYYGYTF
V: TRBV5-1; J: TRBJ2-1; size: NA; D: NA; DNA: TGCGCCAGCAGCTCGTTTAGTACCTACAATGAGCAGTTCTTC; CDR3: CASSSFSTYNEQFF
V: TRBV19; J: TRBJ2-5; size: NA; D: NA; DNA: TGTGCCAGTAGTATAGATGTAGGTTCCGGGATGAAGACCCAGTACTTC; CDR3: CASSIDVGSGMKTQYF
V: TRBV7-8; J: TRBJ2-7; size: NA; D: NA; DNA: TGTGCCAGCAGCTTAGACGAGCGTTGGGAGCAGTACTTC; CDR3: CASSLDERWEQYF
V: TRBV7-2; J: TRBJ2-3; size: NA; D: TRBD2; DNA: TGTGCCAGCAGCTTAGCGGCTAGCGGGAGGAATACGCAGTATTTT; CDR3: CASSLAASGRNTQYF
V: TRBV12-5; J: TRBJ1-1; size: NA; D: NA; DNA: TGTGCTAGTGGCCAGCAGGACACTGAAGCTTTCTTT; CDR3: CASGQQDTEAFF
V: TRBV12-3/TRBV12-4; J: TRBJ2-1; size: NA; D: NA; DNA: TGTGCCAGCAGCCCTGATGGCGGCAATGAGCAGTTCTTC; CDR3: CASSPDGGNEQFF
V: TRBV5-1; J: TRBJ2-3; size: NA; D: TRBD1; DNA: TGCGCCAGCAGCCTGGGGACAGGAACGGGAGATACGCAGTATTTT; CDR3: CASSLGTGTGDTQYF
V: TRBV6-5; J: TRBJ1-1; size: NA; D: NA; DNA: TGTGCCAGCACAGGGTGGTTCGCGCATGAAGCTTTCTTT; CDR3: CASTGWFAHEAFF
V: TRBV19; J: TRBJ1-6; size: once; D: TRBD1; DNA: TGTGCCAGTAGTGCGGGGACAGGGGTTCGGAATTCACCCCTCCACTTT; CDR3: CASSAGTGVRNSPLHF
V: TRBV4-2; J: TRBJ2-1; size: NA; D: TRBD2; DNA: TGTGCCAGCAGCCCGCTGATAGCGGGGGCCAACAATGAGCAGTTCTTC; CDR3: CASSPLIAGANNEQFF
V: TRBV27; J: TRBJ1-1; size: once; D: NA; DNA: TGTGCCAGCAGTTTAAGACTGGGGAACACTGAAGCTTTCTTT; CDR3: CASSLRLGNTEAFF
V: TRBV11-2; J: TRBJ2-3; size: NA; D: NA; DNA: TGTGCCAGCAGCTTGCTGCGGGCCGGCACAGATACGCAGTATTTT; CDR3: CASSLLRAGTDTQYF
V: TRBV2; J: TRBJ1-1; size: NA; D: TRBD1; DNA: TGTGCCAGCAGTTGGACAGGGGACACTGAAGCTTTCTTT; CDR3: CASSWTGDTEAFF